The clone carrying this TCR beta chain was detected a few times. Its cognate antigen is unknown. This entry comes from a study of blood T cells in healthy people across ages. Whole-study findings and limits: With age, beta diversity per million T cells declined roughly linearly, significantly by approximately 40. Shifts in expanded clonotypes may have been confounded by donor CMV status, which was unknown.

The CDR3 sequence is 15 residues long. V lost 1 base and J lost 5; bases outside the gene matches: 4. The germline gives CDR1 LGHNA, CDR2 YSLEER. The study isolated at least 6.5 million PBMCs from each sample. A second roughly 6 to 12 cycle PCR used barcoded and J-beta primers. TCRdb reprocessed the 5' RACE reads with MiXCR, giving one entry per CDR3 protein. The table records roughly 1.9 million distinct CDR3 sequences, 35% to 50% of them present only once. This rearrangement joins TRBV4-3 to TRBJ2-3, with 9 nucleotides matching TRBD1. The material sequenced was blood. This TCR came from a human donor in good health. CDR3 sequence reads: CASSQVGQGVDTQYF. The CDR3 bases are TGCGCCAGCAGCCAAGTGGGACAGGGAGTAGATACGCAGTATTTT.